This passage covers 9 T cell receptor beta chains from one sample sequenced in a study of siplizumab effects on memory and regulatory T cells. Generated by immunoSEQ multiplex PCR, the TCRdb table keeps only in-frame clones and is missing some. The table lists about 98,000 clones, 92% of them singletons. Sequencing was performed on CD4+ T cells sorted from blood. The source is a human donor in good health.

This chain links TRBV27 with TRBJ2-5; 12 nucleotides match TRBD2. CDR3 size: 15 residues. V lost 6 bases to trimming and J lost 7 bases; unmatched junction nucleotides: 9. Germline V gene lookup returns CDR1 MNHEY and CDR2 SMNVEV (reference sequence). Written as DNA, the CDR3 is TGTGCCAGCAGGCCTAGCGGGAGGGCCCTGGGGACCCAGTACTTC. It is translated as CASRPSGRALGTQYF.

For the CDR3, the DNA is TGTGCCAGCAGCCTGCGGGACACAGATACGCAGTATTTT. It specifies CASSLRDTDTQYF. The chain joins TRBV11-3 to TRBJ2-3, with D perhaps matching TRBD2 (6 bases). Trimming stripped 5 bases from V and 2 bases from J, with 8 bases between. This CDR3 region has 13 residues. Germline CDR1 SGHNT, CDR2 YENEEA.

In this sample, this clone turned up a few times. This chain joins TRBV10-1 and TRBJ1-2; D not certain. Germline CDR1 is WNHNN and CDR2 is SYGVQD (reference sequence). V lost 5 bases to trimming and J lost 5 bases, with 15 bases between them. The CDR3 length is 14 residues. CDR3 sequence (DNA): TGCGCCAGCAGTCCGGGCCCAGGAACTTATGGCTACACCTTC. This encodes CASSPGPGTYGYTF.

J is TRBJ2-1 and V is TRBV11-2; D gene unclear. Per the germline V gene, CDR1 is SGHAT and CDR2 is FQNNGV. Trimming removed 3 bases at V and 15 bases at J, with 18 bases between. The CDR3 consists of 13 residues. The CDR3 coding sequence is TGTGCCAGCAGCTTCTCGTTGACTTTTTTCGCGTTCTTC. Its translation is CASSFSLTFFAFF.

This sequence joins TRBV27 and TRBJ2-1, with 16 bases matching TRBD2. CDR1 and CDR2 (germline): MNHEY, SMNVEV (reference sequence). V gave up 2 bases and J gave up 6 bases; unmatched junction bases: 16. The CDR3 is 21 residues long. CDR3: CASSLKSGTSGRASLRNEQFF. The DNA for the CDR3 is TGTGCCAGCAGTTTAAAGTCCGGGACTAGCGGGAGGGCCAGTCTTCGCAATGAGCAGTTCTTC.

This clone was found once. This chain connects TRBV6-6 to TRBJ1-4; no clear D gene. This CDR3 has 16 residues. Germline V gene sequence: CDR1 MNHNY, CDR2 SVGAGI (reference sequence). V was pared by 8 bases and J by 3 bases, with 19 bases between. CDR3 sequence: CASGEGGFFSNEKLFF. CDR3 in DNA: TGTGCCAGCGGGGAGGGCGGATTCTTCTCTAATGAAAAACTGTTTTTT.

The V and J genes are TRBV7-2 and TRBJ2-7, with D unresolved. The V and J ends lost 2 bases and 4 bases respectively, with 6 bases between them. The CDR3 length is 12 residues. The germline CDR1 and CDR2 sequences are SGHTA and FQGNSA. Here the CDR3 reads CASSLSPYEQYF. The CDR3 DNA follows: TGTGCCAGCAGCTTATCCCCTTACGAGCAGTACTTC.

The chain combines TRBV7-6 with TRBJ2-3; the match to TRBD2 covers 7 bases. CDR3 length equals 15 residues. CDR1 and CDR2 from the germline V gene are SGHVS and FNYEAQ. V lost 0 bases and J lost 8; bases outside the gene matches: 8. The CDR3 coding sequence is TGTGCCAGCAGCTTAGCTGGCGGGAGCTCGGGTACGCAGTATTTT. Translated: CASSLAGGSSGTQYF.

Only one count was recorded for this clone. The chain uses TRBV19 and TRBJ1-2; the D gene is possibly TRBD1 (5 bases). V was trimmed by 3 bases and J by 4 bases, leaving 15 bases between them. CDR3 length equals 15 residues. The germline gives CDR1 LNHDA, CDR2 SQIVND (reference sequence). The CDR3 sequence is CASSITRGRGYGYTF. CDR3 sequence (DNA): TGTGCCAGTAGTATTACGAGGGGCCGAGGCTATGGCTACACCTTC.